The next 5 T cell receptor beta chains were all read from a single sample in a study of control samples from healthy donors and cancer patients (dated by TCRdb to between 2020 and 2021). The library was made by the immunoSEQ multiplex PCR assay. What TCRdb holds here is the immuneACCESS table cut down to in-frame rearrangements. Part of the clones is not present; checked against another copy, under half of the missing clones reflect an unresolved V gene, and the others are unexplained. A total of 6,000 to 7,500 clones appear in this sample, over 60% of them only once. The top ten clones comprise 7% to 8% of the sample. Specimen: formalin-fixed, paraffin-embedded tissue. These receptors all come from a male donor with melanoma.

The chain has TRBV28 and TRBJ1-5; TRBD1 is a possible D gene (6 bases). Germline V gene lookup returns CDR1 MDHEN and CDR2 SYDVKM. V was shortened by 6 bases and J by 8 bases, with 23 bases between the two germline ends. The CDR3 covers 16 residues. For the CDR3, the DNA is TGTGCCAGCAGCTGGCCATTGGGGGCGAGCTGGAAGCCCCAGCATTTT. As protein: CASSWPLGASWKPQHF.

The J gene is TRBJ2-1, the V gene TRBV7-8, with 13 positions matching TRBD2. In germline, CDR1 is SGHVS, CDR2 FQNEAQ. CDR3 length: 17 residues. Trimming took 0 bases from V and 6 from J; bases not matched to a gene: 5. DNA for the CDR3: TGTGCCAGCAGCTTAGCCCATACTAGCGGGAGGGCCAATGAGCAGTTCTTC. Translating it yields CASSLAHTSGRANEQFF.

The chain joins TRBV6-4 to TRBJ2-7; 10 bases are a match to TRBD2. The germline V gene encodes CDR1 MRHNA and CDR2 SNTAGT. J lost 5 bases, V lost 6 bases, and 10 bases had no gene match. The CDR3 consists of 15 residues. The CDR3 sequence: CASSLTSSGRDEQYF. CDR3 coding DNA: TGTGCCAGCAGCCTAACTTCCAGCGGGAGGGACGAGCAGTACTTC.

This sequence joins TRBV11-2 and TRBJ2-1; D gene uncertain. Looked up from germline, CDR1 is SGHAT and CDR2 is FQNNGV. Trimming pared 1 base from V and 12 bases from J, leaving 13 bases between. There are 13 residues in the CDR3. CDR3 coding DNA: TGTGCCAGCAGCTTAGGGGGTGGCCTTGGGCAGTTCTTC. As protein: CASSLGGGLGQFF.

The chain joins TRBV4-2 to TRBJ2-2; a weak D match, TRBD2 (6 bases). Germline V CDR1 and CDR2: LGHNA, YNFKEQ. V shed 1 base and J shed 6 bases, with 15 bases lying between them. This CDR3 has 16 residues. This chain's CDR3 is CASSQGVWGGAGELFF. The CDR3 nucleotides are TGTGCCAGCAGCCAAGGAGTCTGGGGAGGAGCCGGGGAGCTGTTTTTT.